This entry lists 14 T cell receptor beta chains sequenced from one sample in a study of CD8+ T cells in alopecia areata. Investigators isolated RNA and reverse transcribed it into cDNA to act as the sequencing template. Only in-frame clones appear in the TCRdb table, and some are missing; sequencing was by immunoSEQ multiplex PCR. In the table there are under 200,000 clones, less than 70% of which are singletons. Described treatment: oral pan-JAK inhibitor, 5-10 mg twice daily. The starting material was CD4+ T cells sorted from blood, obtained at week 24, from a patient treated with tofacitinib. Receptors originate from a human donor with alopecia areata.

CDR3 DNA sequence: TGCGCCAGCAGCTATAGCACAGGGATATATGGCACAGATACGCAGTATTTT. Its protein is CASSYSTGIYGTDTQYF. The chain links TRBV5-1 to TRBJ2-3; a possible D gene is TRBD1 (6 bases). V lost 3 bases to trimming and J lost 1 base, with 18 bases between them. This CDR3 region has 17 residues. In germline, CDR1 is SGHRS, CDR2 YFSETQ.

The CDR3 sequence is CASSEVWGGVGQPQHF. Here the CDR3 DNA reads TGTGCCAGCAGTGAAGTCTGGGGAGGGGTTGGTCAGCCCCAGCATTTT. V and J are TRBV6-1 and TRBJ1-5, with a possible D match to TRBD1 (5 bases). Germline CDR1 and CDR2: MNHNS and SASEGT. The CDR3 extends over 16 amino acids. With 1 base removed from V and 6 bases from J, the gap between germline ends came to 16 bases.

This clone was recorded a few times. The chain employs TRBV27 and TRBJ1-1; D might be TRBD1 (5 bases). Germline CDR1 is MNHEY and CDR2 is SMNVEV (reference sequence). The V gene lost 6 bases and the J gene lost 4 bases, with 21 bases spanning the gap. This CDR3 has 16 amino acids. The chain's CDR3 is CASSGKGYWGFTEAFF. In DNA, the CDR3 is TGTGCCAGCAGCGGCAAGGGATATTGGGGGTTCACTGAAGCTTTCTTT.

V usage is TRBV4-1 and J usage is TRBJ1-3; D is ambiguous. V lost 0 bases to trimming and J lost 4 bases, with 7 bases between them. Germline V lookup: CDR1 MGHRA, CDR2 YSYEKL. CDR3 size: 14 residues. For the CDR3, the DNA is TGCGCCAGCAGCCAAGAACTCATGGGAAACACCATATATTTT. This encodes CASSQELMGNTIYF.

The V call is TRBV30, the J call TRBJ2-1; 8 nucleotides align to TRBD2. The trim removed 4 bases at V and 11 bases at J, leaving 10 bases unmatched. The CDR3 has 13 amino acids. CDR1 is GTSNPN, CDR2 SVGIG, per germline (reference sequence). CDR3 bases: TGTGCCTGGATCGAAGGGACTAGTTCCCAGCAGTTCTTC. It encodes CAWIEGTSSQQFF.

The rearrangement uses TRBV2 and TRBJ1-5; D call uncertain. Germline V gives CDR1 SNHLY, CDR2 FYNNEI. The CDR3 consists of 12 residues. Trimming pared 6 bases from V and 5 bases from J, leaving 8 bases between. CDR3 DNA sequence: TGTGCCAGCAGGGCACTCGATCAGCCCCAGCATTTT. The encoded protein is CASRALDQPQHF.

This clone was observed once. The rearrangement joins TRBV5-1 to TRBJ2-1; D is possibly TRBD2 (7 bases). Germline CDR1 is SGHRS and CDR2 is YFSETQ. Deletions cut 4 bases from V and 6 bases from J, with 14 bases between. The CDR3 extends over 14 amino acids. In DNA, the CDR3 is TGCGCCAGCAGCCCTGGGGGGGCGGTCAATGAGCAGTTCTTC. Amino acid sequence: CASSPGGAVNEQFF.

The chain recombines TRBV29-1 with TRBJ2-1; 7 bases map to TRBD1. The ends lost 3 bases at V and 4 bases at J; junction bases unmatched: 0. The CDR3 sequence is 12 residues long. Germline CDR1 and CDR2: SQVTM and ANQGSEA. The chain's CDR3 is CSVDRGYNEQFF. DNA of the CDR3: TGCAGCGTTGACAGGGGGTACAATGAGCAGTTCTTC.

DNA for the CDR3: TGTGCCAGCAGTGGGGAGCTCTCCTACAATGAGCAGTTCTTC. Amino acid sequence: CASSGELSYNEQFF. The V and J genes are TRBV6-5 and TRBJ2-1, with a tentative D call TRBD2 (5 bases). Between the trimmed V and J ends, which lost 5 bases and 0 bases, there was a span of 8 bases. CDR1 MNHEY and CDR2 SVGAGI come from the germline V gene. CDR3 length: 14 amino acids.

The V call is TRBV5-1, the J call TRBJ1-1; D is undetermined. CDR1 SGHRS and CDR2 YFSETQ come from the germline V gene. V was cut by 0 bases and J by 1 base, with 16 bases left in between. The CDR3 runs 17 residues. CDR3 amino acids: CASSLGPRGRANTEAFF. DNA for the CDR3: TGCGCCAGCAGCTTGGGCCCAAGAGGGAGAGCGAACACTGAAGCTTTCTTT.

This clone has only a few counts. The sample contains more than one DNA sequence encoding this CDR3. This sequence joins TRBV5-6 and TRBJ2-5; no definite D call. CDR3 size: 11 residues. V was shortened by 4 bases and J by 1 base, with 2 bases between the two germline ends. CDR1 and CDR2 from the germline V gene are SGHDT and YYEEEE. DNA of the CDR3: TGTGCCAGCAGCCTCCAAGAGACCCAGTACTTC. Its translation is CASSLQETQYF. Full variable domain (missing parts from reference TRBV5-6 and TRBJ2-5): DAGVTQSPTHLIKTRGQQVTLRCSPKSGHDTVSWYQQALGQGPQFIFQYYEEEERQRGNFPDRFSGHQFPNYSSELNVNALLLGDSALYLCASSLQETQYFGPGTRLLVL.

This clone was observed once. This rearrangement joins TRBV18 to TRBJ2-7, with 8 nucleotides matching TRBD2. V lost 2 bases and J lost 6; bases outside the gene matches: 6. The CDR3 has 14 amino acids. Per the germline V gene, CDR1 is KGHSH and CDR2 is LQKENI. The DNA for the CDR3 is TGTGCCAGCTCACCATATGGACTAGCCCCCGAGCAGTACTTC. This translates into CASSPYGLAPEQYF. The variable domain in full, completed from reference TRBV18 and TRBJ2-7, reads NAGVMQNPRHLVRRRGQEARLRCSPMKGHSHVYWYRQLPEEGLKFMVYLQKENIIDESGMPKERFSAEFPKEGPSILRIQQVVRGDSAAYFCASSPYGLAPEQYFGPGTRLTVT.

The rearrangement uses TRBV5-1 and TRBJ1-2; D is perhaps TRBD1 (5 bases). The CDR3 covers 13 residues. V gave up 4 bases and J gave up 4 bases, with 11 bases separating them. CDR1 is SGHRS, CDR2 YFSETQ, per germline. CDR3 loop: CASSTTALYGYTF. CDR3 DNA: TGCGCCAGCAGCACGACAGCTCTCTATGGCTACACCTTC.

CDR3 amino acids: CASSYAGTGNTEAFF. The CDR3 DNA reads as TGCGCCAGCAGCTACGCCGGGACAGGGAACACTGAAGCTTTCTTT. The chain links TRBV5-1 to TRBJ1-1; 8 positions match TRBD1. CDR1 SGHRS and CDR2 YFSETQ come from the germline V gene. The CDR3 sequence is 15 residues long. Unmatched junction bases numbered 5, after V lost 3 bases and J lost 1 base.